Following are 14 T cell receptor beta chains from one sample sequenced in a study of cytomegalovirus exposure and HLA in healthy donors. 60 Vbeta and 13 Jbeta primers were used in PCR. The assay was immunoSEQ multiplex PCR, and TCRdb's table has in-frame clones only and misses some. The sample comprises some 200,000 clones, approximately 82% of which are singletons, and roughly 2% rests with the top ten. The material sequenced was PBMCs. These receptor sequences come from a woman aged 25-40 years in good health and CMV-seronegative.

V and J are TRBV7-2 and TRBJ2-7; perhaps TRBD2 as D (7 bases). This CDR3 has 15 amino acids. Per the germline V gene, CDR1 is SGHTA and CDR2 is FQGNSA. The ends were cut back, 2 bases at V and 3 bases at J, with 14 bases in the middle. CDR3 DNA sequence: TGTGCCAGCAGCTTAAGGGCGGGGGCAGACTACGAGCAGTACTTC. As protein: CASSLRAGADYEQYF. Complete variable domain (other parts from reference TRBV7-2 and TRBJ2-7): GAGVSQSPSNKVTEKGKDVELRCDPISGHTALYWYRQSLGQGLEFLIYFQGNSAPDKSGLPSDRFSAERTGGSVSTLTIQRTQQEDSAVYLCASSLRAGADYEQYFGPGTRLTVT.

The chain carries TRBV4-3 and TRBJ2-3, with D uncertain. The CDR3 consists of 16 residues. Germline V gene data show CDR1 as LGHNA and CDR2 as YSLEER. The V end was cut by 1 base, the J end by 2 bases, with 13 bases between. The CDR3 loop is CASSQGLVTLTDTQYF. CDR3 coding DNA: TGCGCCAGCAGCCAAGGCCTAGTAACCCTCACAGATACGCAGTATTTT.

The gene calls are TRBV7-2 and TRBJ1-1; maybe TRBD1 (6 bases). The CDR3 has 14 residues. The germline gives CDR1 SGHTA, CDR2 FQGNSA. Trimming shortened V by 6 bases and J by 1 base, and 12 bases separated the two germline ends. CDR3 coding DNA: TGTGCCAGCAGTTCCGGGACACCGAACACTGAAGCTTTCTTT. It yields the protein CASSSGTPNTEAFF.

Here the CDR3 reads CASSSTGQGDQPQHF. CDR3 DNA sequence: TGCGCCAGCAGCTCTACTGGACAGGGGGATCAGCCCCAGCATTTT. This chain uses TRBV5-1 with TRBJ1-5; 10 nucleotides line up with TRBD1. After removal of 3 bases from V and 5 bases from J, the junction contained 5 bases not matched to a gene. CDR3 length: 15 residues. CDR1 and CDR2 (germline): SGHRS, YFSETQ. Full variable domain (outside the CDR3, taken from reference TRBV5-1 and TRBJ1-5): KAGVTQTPRYLIKTRGQQVTLSCSPISGHRSVSWYQQTPGQGLQFLFEYFSETQRNKGNFPGRFSGRQFSNSRSEMNVSTLELGDSALYLCASSSTGQGDQPQHFGDGTRLSIL.

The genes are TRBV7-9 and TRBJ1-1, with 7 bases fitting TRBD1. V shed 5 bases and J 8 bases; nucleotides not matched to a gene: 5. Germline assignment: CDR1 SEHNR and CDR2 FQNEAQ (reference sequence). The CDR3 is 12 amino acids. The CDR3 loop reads CASSATGLEAFF. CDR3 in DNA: TGTGCCAGCAGCGCGACAGGGTTGGAAGCTTTCTTT.

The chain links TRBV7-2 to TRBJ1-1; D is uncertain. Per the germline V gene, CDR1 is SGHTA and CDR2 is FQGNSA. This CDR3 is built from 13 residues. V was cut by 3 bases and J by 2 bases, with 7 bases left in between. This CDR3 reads CASSFDTNTEAFF. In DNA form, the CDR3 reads TGTGCCAGCAGCTTCGACACCAACACTGAAGCTTTCTTT.

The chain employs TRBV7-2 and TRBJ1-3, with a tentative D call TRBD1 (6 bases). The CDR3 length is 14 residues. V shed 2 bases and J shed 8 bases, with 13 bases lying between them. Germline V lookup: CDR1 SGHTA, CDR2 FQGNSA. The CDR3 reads CASSLNNRADTIYF. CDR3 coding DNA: TGTGCCAGCAGCTTAAATAACAGGGCGGACACCATATATTTT.

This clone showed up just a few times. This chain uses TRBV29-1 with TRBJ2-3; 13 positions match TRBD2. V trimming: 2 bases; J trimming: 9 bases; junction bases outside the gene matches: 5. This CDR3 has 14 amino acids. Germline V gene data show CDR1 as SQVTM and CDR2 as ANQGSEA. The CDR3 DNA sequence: TGCAGCGTTGAAACTAGCGGGGGGGCCCGGACGCAGTATTTT. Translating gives CSVETSGGARTQYF.

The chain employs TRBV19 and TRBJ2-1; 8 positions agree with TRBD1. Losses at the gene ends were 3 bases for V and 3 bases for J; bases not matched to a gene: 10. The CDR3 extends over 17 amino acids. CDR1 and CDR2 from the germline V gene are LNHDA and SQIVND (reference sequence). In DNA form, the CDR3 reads TGTGCCAGTAGTATCAGGGGGCAGGGCGCTAACTACAATGAGCAGTTCTTC. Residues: CASSIRGQGANYNEQFF. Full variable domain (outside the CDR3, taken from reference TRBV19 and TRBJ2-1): DGGITQSPKYLFRKEGQNVTLSCEQNLNHDAMYWYRQDPGQGLRLIYYSQIVNDFQKGDIAEGYSVSREKKESFPLTVTSAQKNPTAFYLCASSIRGQGANYNEQFFGPGTRLTVL.

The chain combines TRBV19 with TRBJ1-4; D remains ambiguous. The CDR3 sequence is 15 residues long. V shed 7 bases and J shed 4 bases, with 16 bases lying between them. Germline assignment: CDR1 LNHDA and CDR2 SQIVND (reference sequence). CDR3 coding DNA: TGTGCCAGTACCAGTACGGGGATATTTAATGAAAAACTGTTTTTT. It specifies CASTSTGIFNEKLFF.

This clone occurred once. DNA of the CDR3: TGTGCCAGCAGTTACTCGACAGGGGGGACGGCTGGAGCTTTCTTT. Translating gives CASSYSTGGTAGAFF. The J gene is TRBJ1-1, the V gene TRBV6-5; TRBD1 agrees at 9 bases. The V and J ends lost 0 bases and 10 bases, in that order; junction bases with no gene match: 9. Germline lookup yields CDR1 MNHEY and CDR2 SVGAGI. This CDR3 region has 15 residues.

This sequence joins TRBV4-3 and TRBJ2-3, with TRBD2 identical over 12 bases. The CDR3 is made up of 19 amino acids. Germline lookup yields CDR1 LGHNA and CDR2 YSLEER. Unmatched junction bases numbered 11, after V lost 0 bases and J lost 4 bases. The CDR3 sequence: CASSQDVPSSGGAADTQYF. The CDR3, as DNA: TGCGCCAGCAGCCAAGATGTCCCTTCTAGCGGGGGGGCCGCAGATACGCAGTATTTT.

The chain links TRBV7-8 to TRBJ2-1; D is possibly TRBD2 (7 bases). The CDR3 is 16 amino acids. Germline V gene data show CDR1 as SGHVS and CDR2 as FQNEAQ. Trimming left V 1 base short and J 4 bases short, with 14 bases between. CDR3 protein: CASSLEGGPWYNEQFF. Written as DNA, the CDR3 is TGTGCCAGCAGCTTAGAGGGGGGGCCCTGGTACAATGAGCAGTTCTTC.

The CDR3 DNA sequence: TGTGCCAGCAGCTTAGTAGTTAACAGGGAGACAGAGACCCAGTACTTC. Its protein product is CASSLVVNRETETQYF. This sequence joins TRBV7-9 and TRBJ2-5; possibly TRBD1 for D (6 bases). This CDR3 comprises 16 residues. The germline V gene encodes CDR1 SEHNR and CDR2 FQNEAQ (reference sequence). The V and J ends lost 1 base and 4 bases respectively, with 16 bases between them.